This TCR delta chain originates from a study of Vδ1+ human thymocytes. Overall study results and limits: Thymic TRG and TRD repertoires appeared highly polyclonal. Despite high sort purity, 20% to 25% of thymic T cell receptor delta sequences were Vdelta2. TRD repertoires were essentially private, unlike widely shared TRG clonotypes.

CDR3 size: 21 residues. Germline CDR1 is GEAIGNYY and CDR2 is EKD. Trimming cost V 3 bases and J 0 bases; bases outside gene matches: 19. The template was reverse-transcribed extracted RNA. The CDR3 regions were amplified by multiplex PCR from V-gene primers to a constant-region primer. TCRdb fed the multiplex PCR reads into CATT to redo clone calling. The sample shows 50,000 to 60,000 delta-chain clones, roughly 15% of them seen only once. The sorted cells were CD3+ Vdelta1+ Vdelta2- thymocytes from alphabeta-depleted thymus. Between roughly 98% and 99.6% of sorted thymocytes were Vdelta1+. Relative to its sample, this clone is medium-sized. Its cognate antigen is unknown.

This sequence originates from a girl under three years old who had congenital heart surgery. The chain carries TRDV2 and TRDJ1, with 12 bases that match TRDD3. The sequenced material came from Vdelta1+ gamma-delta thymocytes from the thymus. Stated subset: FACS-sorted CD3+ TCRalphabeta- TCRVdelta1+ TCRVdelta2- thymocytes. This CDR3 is CACDPPRTGGYIPSYTDKLIF. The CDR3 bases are TGTGCCTGTGACCCTCCCCGTACTGGGGGATACATCCCCTCTTACACCGATAAACTCATCTTT.